One T cell receptor beta chain is described in this entry. Its target is not known. The record originates from a study of T cells in Graves' hyperthyroidism and ophthalmopathy. It was RNA transcripts that yielded the amplified TCR beta CDR3 regions. During a first-round RT-PCR of the TCR CDR3, the HTBI primer set was used. Using its own MiXCR run on the multiplex PCR reads, TCRdb lists one record per CDR3 protein. The sample holds fewer than 350,000 distinct CDR3 sequences, 21% seen once. Study findings and constraints: Model output signaled ophthalmopathy a median 6.5 months ahead of onset.

J gave up 4 bases and V 8 bases, and 8 bases lay outside the gene matches. CDR1 SGHTA and CDR2 FQGNSA come from the germline V gene. The CDR3 consists of 15 residues. The V and J genes are TRBV7-2 and TRBJ2-3, with TRBD2 identical over 11 bases. The sequence derives from a woman in her 50s with Graves' hyperthyroidism. The sequenced sample consisted of blood. The chain's CDR3 is CASDTSGGWPDTQYF. CDR3 in DNA: TGTGCCAGCGACACTAGCGGGGGTTGGCCAGATACGCAGTATTTT.